This T cell receptor beta chain was obtained from a study of blood T cell repertoires in COVID-19. Background on the study: Sites in the United States, Italy and Spain provided acute and convalescent COVID-19 samples. Sources were T cells, B-cell-depleted T cells, or PBMCs; the material itself was cDNA or gDNA.

In the study's own analysis: Using reference gene primer amplification, nucleated cell counts were estimated. The data were produced by immunoSEQ multiplex PCR, yet TCRdb's version contains in-frame clones alone and is incomplete. V and J calls plus clone size are reproduced from that table; the DNA served to infer D and trimming. The sample shows fewer than 130,000 clones, about 85% of them seen only once. V gave up 0 bases and J gave up 1 base; unmatched junction bases: 1. The CDR3 extends over 16 amino acids. CDR1 and CDR2 from the germline V gene are MGHRA and YSYEKL. The chain couples TRBV4-1 to TRBJ2-7; 12 nucleotides agree with TRBD2. The source material was peripheral blood. The clonotype was recovered from a human donor in a cohort sampled during active COVID-19. CDR3 protein: CASSQDGLAGSYEQYF. In nucleotides, the CDR3 is TGCGCCAGCAGCCAAGATGGACTAGCGGGGTCCTACGAGCAGTACTTC.